Below are 30 T cell receptor beta chains sequenced from a single sample in a study of T cell responses to AZD1222 COVID-19 vaccine. TCRdb keeps only in-frame clones here, not all; method: immunoSEQ multiplex PCR. Here the sample spans about 130,000 clones, roughly 94% being singletons. Specimen: peripheral blood, collected on day 0 of AZD1222 vaccination. These receptors were taken from an adult in good health.

The rearrangement joins TRBV6-5 to TRBJ2-3; a possible D gene is TRBD1 (5 bases). This CDR3 contains 16 residues. The germline V gene encodes CDR1 MNHEY and CDR2 SVGAGI. Between the trimmed V and J ends, which lost 2 bases and 1 base, there was a span of 13 bases. The CDR3 sequence is CASSYQPGAGTDTQYF. The CDR3 DNA sequence: TGTGCCAGCAGTTACCAACCTGGGGCAGGCACAGATACGCAGTATTTT.

The chain's CDR3 is CASSPTTDTNYGYTF. In DNA form, the CDR3 reads TGTGCCAGCTCTCCGACGACGGACACTAACTATGGCTACACCTTC. The V and J genes are TRBV18 and TRBJ1-2; D is possibly TRBD1 (5 bases). The CDR3 length is 15 residues. Germline V lookup: CDR1 KGHSH, CDR2 LQKENI. Trimming removed 6 bases from V and 0 bases from J, with 14 bases in between.

This chain joins TRBV18 and TRBJ1-1; D ambiguous. Germline lookup yields CDR1 KGHSH and CDR2 LQKENI. V shed 2 bases and J shed 2 bases, with 21 bases lying between them. The CDR3 loop spans 18 amino acids. The CDR3 loop is CASSPFSVYRPPNTEAFF. In DNA form, the CDR3 reads TGTGCCAGCTCACCATTTTCAGTATACCGACCACCCAACACTGAAGCTTTCTTT.

The V call is TRBV9, the J call TRBJ1-3; possible D gene TRBD1, 5 bases. The CDR3 has 15 residues. The ends were cut back, 4 bases at V and 0 bases at J, with 11 bases in the middle. The V gene's germline CDR1 is SGDLS and CDR2 YYNGEE. The CDR3 DNA reads TGTGCCAGCAGCCAGGGCGGTTTCTCTGGAAACACCATATATTTT. This translates into CASSQGGFSGNTIYF.

The CDR3 reads CASSPPNLPGYEQYF. In DNA form, the CDR3 reads TGTGCCAGCTCACCACCCAACCTCCCGGGGTACGAGCAGTACTTC. The V call is TRBV18, the J call TRBJ2-7; weak D call: TRBD2 (5 bases). Trimming removed 0 bases from V and 4 bases from J, with 13 bases in between. The germline CDR1 and CDR2 sequences are KGHSH and LQKENI. This CDR3 has 15 amino acids.

The chain carries TRBV12-3 or TRBV12-4 and TRBJ2-7; D perhaps matches TRBD1 (5 bases). With 4 bases removed from V and 8 bases from J, the gap between germline ends came to 9 bases. The CDR3 length is 11 residues. Here the CDR3 DNA reads TGTGCCAGCAGTTCCACAGGACAGCAGTACTTC. Its protein is CASSSTGQQYF.

V is TRBV6-2 or TRBV6-3 and J is TRBJ2-7; D perhaps matches TRBD1 (6 bases). Germline values: CDR1 MNHEY, CDR2 SVGEGT. Trimming took off 8 bases at V and 0 bases at J, with 14 bases between the two ends. The length of the CDR3 is 14 residues. This chain's CDR3 is CASRWTVSSYEQYF. Written as DNA, the CDR3 is TGTGCCAGCCGTTGGACAGTAAGCTCCTACGAGCAGTACTTC.

J is TRBJ1-4 and V is TRBV7-9, with D perhaps matching TRBD1 (5 bases). The CDR3 is 13 residues long. V dropped 3 bases and J dropped 6 bases, with 8 bases sitting between them. CDR1 is SEHNR and CDR2 is FQNEAQ in the germline V gene (reference sequence). The CDR3 bases are TGTGCCAGCAGCTTCGTGGGGCATGAAAAACTGTTTTTT. As protein: CASSFVGHEKLFF.

This chain connects TRBV7-9 to TRBJ2-7; possible D gene TRBD1, 6 bases. The CDR3 has 14 residues. Germline V gene sequence: CDR1 SEHNR, CDR2 FQNEAQ (reference sequence). Between the trimmed V and J ends, which lost 0 bases and 4 bases, there was a span of 10 bases. The CDR3 DNA follows: TGTGCCAGCAGCTTAGCCCTCAGGGGATACGAGCAGTACTTC. It encodes CASSLALRGYEQYF.

This clone was counted between two and nine times. The gene calls are TRBV7-3 and TRBJ2-1; D gene uncertain. Trimming pared 5 bases from V and 9 bases from J, leaving 14 bases between. This CDR3 has 13 amino acids. The V gene's germline CDR1 is SGHTA and CDR2 FQGTGA. The CDR3 region has the DNA TGTGCCAGCAGCGTGGCCAAGGTCGGTGAGCAGTTCTTC. This encodes CASSVAKVGEQFF.

The V and J genes are TRBV7-6 and TRBJ1-3; perhaps TRBD1 as D (5 bases). Trimming cost V 3 bases and J 2 bases, with 11 bases left between them. The CDR3 loop spans 15 amino acids. Germline V lookup: CDR1 SGHVS, CDR2 FNYEAQ. This CDR3 reads CASSLDGTPGNTIYF. The CDR3, as DNA: TGTGCCAGCAGCTTGGACGGGACTCCTGGAAACACCATATATTTT.

V usage is TRBV6-4 and J usage is TRBJ2-2; D call uncertain. The CDR3 has 13 amino acids. Germline assignment: CDR1 MRHNA and CDR2 SNTAGT. With 3 bases removed from V and 1 base from J, the gap between germline ends came to 3 bases. The CDR3 DNA reads as TGTGCCAGCAGTGAGGGGAACACCGGGGAGCTGTTTTTT. Its translation: CASSEGNTGELFF.

The rearrangement joins TRBV6-2 or TRBV6-3 to TRBJ1-5; 7 bases are shared with TRBD1. The CDR3 length is 14 residues. V lost 2 bases and J lost 12; bases outside the gene matches: 10. Germline V gene data show CDR1 as MNHEY and CDR2 as SVGEGT. The CDR3 coding sequence is TGTGCCAGCAGTTACCCCCTAATAACAGGGGTCCAGCATTTT. Amino acid sequence: CASSYPLITGVQHF.

This clone was counted between two and nine times. CDR3 sequence (DNA): TGTGCCAGCAAACTAAACAGGGACCCCACTGAAGCTTTCTTT. Translated, it gives CASKLNRDPTEAFF. V usage is TRBV7-2 and J usage is TRBJ1-1; tentative D call: TRBD1 (6 bases). Germline loops: CDR1 SGHTA, CDR2 FQGNSA. Trimming shortened V by 7 bases and J by 4 bases, and 16 bases separated the two germline ends. The CDR3 has 14 residues. Full variable domain (outside the CDR3, taken from reference TRBV7-2 and TRBJ1-1): GAGVSQSPSNKVTEKGKDVELRCDPISGHTALYWYRQSLGQGLEFLIYFQGNSAPDKSGLPSDRFSAERTGGSVSTLTIQRTQQEDSAVYLCASKLNRDPTEAFFGQGTRLTVV.

The V gene is TRBV30, the J gene TRBJ1-6; D is uncertain. CDR1 is GTSNPN and CDR2 is SVGIG in the germline V gene (reference sequence). CDR3 size: 14 residues. Trimming removed 4 bases at V and 3 bases at J, with 10 bases between. The chain's CDR3 is CAWNARVYNSPLHF. The CDR3 DNA follows: TGTGCCTGGAATGCCCGGGTCTATAATTCACCCCTCCACTTT.

V and J are TRBV18 and TRBJ2-7; D might be TRBD2 (6 bases). Germline CDR1 is KGHSH and CDR2 is LQKENI. The CDR3 loop spans 16 amino acids. The V and J ends lost 2 bases and 0 bases respectively, with 14 bases between them. CDR3 amino acids: CASSPNTGAASYEQYF. DNA of the CDR3: TGTGCCAGCTCACCAAATACGGGAGCGGCCTCCTACGAGCAGTACTTC. Based on the CDR3 plus reference TRBV18 and TRBJ2-7, the full variable domain is NAGVMQNPRHLVRRRGQEARLRCSPMKGHSHVYWYRQLPEEGLKFMVYLQKENIIDESGMPKERFSAEFPKEGPSILRIQQVVRGDSAAYFCASSPNTGAASYEQYFGPGTRLTVT.

In its sample, this clone was seen once. This sequence joins TRBV7-2 and TRBJ1-1; 9 nucleotides line up with TRBD1. This CDR3 region has 14 residues. Germline trimming cut 9 bases from V and 5 bases from J; bases unmatched to any gene: 10. The V gene's germline CDR1 is SGHTA and CDR2 FQGNSA. This chain's CDR3 is CASLSQGAGTEAFF. DNA for the CDR3: TGTGCCAGTTTGTCACAGGGGGCCGGGACTGAAGCTTTCTTT. Drawing the rest from reference TRBV7-2 and TRBJ1-1, the complete variable domain is GAGVSQSPSNKVTEKGKDVELRCDPISGHTALYWYRQSLGQGLEFLIYFQGNSAPDKSGLPSDRFSAERTGGSVSTLTIQRTQQEDSAVYLCASLSQGAGTEAFFGQGTRLTVV.

J is TRBJ2-2 and V is TRBV19; TRBD1 might be the D (6 bases). The germline V and J ends were trimmed by 7 bases and 2 bases, with 14 bases remaining between them. Germline CDR1 reads LNHDA; CDR2 reads SQIVND (reference sequence). CDR3 length: 15 amino acids. CDR3 residues: CASTRTGINTGELFF. In nucleotides, the CDR3 is TGTGCCAGTACCCGCACAGGGATAAACACCGGGGAGCTGTTTTTT.

This clone has a single count. The J gene is TRBJ1-4, the V gene TRBV18; no definite D call. Germline values: CDR1 KGHSH, CDR2 LQKENI. CDR3 length: 16 amino acids. Trimming shortened V by 1 base and J by 3 bases, and 12 bases separated the two germline ends. CDR3 nucleotides: TGTGCCAGCTCACCACGTGTAGGACGGGCTAATGAAAAACTGTTTTTT. Protein: CASSPRVGRANEKLFF.

The chain recombines TRBV7-9 with TRBJ2-1; D is possibly TRBD1 (6 bases). Trimming removed 2 bases at V and 4 bases at J, with 9 bases between. CDR1 SEHNR and CDR2 FQNEAQ come from the germline V gene (reference sequence). The CDR3 is 14 residues long. The CDR3: CASSLSRGYNEQFF. CDR3 coding DNA: TGTGCCAGCAGCTTATCTAGGGGGTACAATGAGCAGTTCTTC.

The CDR3 reads CASSVEGAGYGYTF. CDR3 bases: TGTGCCAGCAGCGTAGAAGGGGCAGGCTATGGCTACACCTTC. This chain connects TRBV9 to TRBJ1-2; D possibly corresponds to TRBD1 (5 bases). The CDR3 length is 14 residues. CDR1 is SGDLS, CDR2 YYNGEE, per germline. The V and J ends lost 0 bases and 4 bases respectively, with 10 bases between them.

This clone showed up just a few times. The gene calls are TRBV6-4 and TRBJ1-1; D possibly corresponds to TRBD1 (6 bases). Germline V CDR1 and CDR2: MRHNA, SNTAGT. This CDR3 has 13 amino acids. V lost 5 bases to trimming and J lost 1 base, with 8 bases between them. CDR3 loop: CASSSQGNTEAFF. CDR3 nucleotides: TGTGCCAGCAGTTCACAGGGGAACACTGAAGCTTTCTTT.

This chain links TRBV5-6 with TRBJ2-2; 7 nucleotides align to TRBD1. Germline values: CDR1 SGHDT, CDR2 YYEEEE. CDR3 length: 17 residues. The junction had 13 bases not matched to a gene; V was cut back by 2 bases and J by 6 bases. CDR3 residues: CASSFNPARGWPGELFF. CDR3 DNA: TGTGCCAGCAGCTTTAATCCCGCCAGGGGGTGGCCCGGGGAGCTGTTTTTT.

The chain is built from TRBV4-3 and TRBJ1-6; D remains unclear. Germline lookup yields CDR1 LGHNA and CDR2 YSLEER. V gave up 1 base and J gave up 0 bases, with 1 base separating them. CDR3 length equals 14 residues. The CDR3 sequence is CASSQASYNSPLHF. Written as DNA, the CDR3 is TGCGCCAGCAGCCAAGCCTCCTATAATTCACCCCTCCACTTT.

The chain combines TRBV10-1 with TRBJ2-1, with D unresolved. V was pared by 3 bases and J by 5 bases, with 8 bases between. The CDR3 has 13 amino acids. In germline, CDR1 is WNHNN, CDR2 SYGVQD (reference sequence). CDR3 sequence (DNA): TGCGCCAGCAGTGAATACCGTAACAATGAGCAGTTCTTC. Its protein product is CASSEYRNNEQFF.

In regard to this clone: Other DNA sequences in the same sample also yield this CDR3. The chain uses TRBV18 and TRBJ1-5, with D unclear. The CDR3 totals 14 residues. Germline V gene lookup returns CDR1 KGHSH and CDR2 LQKENI. The V and J ends lost 1 base and 3 bases respectively, with 7 bases between them. The CDR3 is CASSPQGDNQPQHF. CDR3 sequence (DNA): TGTGCCAGCTCACCACAAGGTGACAATCAGCCCCAGCATTTT.

This chain links TRBV4-1 with TRBJ1-2; perhaps TRBD1 as D (5 bases). The CDR3 is made up of 15 amino acids. V was shortened by 0 bases and J by 3 bases, with 11 bases between the two germline ends. Looked up from germline, CDR1 is MGHRA and CDR2 is YSYEKL. The CDR3 bases are TGCGCCAGCAGCCAAGACAGGGCCTCCGACTATGGCTACACCTTC. It encodes CASSQDRASDYGYTF.

The rearrangement links TRBV9 to TRBJ1-1; tentatively, D is TRBD1 (5 bases). The CDR3 has 14 amino acids. The germline gives CDR1 SGDLS, CDR2 YYNGEE. V lost 3 bases, J lost 6 bases, and 15 bases lay in between. The CDR3 DNA reads TGTGCCAGCAGCGGTGGGGGTCGGGAACCTGAAGCTTTCTTT. Protein sequence: CASSGGGREPEAFF.

This chain joins TRBV7-9 and TRBJ2-7; D possibly corresponds to TRBD1 (5 bases). The ends were cut back, 7 bases at V and 3 bases at J, with 19 bases in the middle. This CDR3 comprises 15 residues. Germline lookup yields CDR1 SEHNR and CDR2 FQNEAQ (reference sequence). The CDR3 nucleotides read TGTGCCAGCACCCCCTCCCCCGTCAGGGACTACGAGCAGTACTTC. Its translation: CASTPSPVRDYEQYF.

V gene TRBV7-9 combines with J gene TRBJ2-7; D call uncertain. The CDR3 covers 14 residues. Deletions cut 7 bases from V and 2 bases from J, with 15 bases between. Germline CDR1 is SEHNR and CDR2 is FQNEAQ (reference sequence). This chain's CDR3 is CASTAGSPAYEQYF. For the CDR3, the DNA is TGTGCCAGCACCGCCGGGTCTCCCGCCTACGAGCAGTACTTC.